This T cell receptor (beta chain) was found in a study of blood T cells in healthy people across ages. Study observations and caveats: Naive T cell percentage showed a strong correlation with TCR beta diversity. Naive CD4+ cell counts and diversity both ran higher in long-lived than in aged donors.

Germline V gene sequence: CDR1 DFQATT, CDR2 SNEGSKA (reference sequence). The CDR3 sequence is 12 residues long. A remark on this clonotype: Its antigen is currently unknown.

The use of a sample-barcoded 5' primer and a J-beta primer mix characterized a second PCR of roughly 7 to 12 cycles. TCRdb reprocessed the 5' RACE reads with MiXCR, giving one entry per CDR3 protein. The repertoire holds more than 1,400,000 distinct CDR3 sequences, with 42% as singletons. Caucasian individuals from Russia who were healthy and aged about 6 to 95 acted as donors. The sequence came from a woman in her late teens or twenties in good health. V gene TRBV20-1 combines with J gene TRBJ2-1; 8 bases fit TRBD2. The DNA end is a closer match to TRBJ2-7, so the J assignment may be wrong. Sequencing used blood. DNA of the CDR3: TGCAGTGCGAGGACTAGCTTCAATGAGCAGTACTTC. Protein: CSARTSFNEQYF.